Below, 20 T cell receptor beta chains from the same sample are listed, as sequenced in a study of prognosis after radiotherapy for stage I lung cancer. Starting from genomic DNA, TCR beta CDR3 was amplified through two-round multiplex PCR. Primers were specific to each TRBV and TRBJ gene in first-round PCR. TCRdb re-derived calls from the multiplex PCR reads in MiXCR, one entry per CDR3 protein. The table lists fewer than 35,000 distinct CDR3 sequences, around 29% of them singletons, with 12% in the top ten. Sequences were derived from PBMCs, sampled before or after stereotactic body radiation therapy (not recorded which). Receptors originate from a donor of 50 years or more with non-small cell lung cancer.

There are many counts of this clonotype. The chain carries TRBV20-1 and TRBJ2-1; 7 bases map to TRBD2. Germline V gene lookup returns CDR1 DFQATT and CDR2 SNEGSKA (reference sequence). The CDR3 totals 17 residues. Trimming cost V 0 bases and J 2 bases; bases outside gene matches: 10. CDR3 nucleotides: TGCAGTGCTAGAGACACACACAAGGGACTACCCTACAATGAGCAGTTCTTC. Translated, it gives CSARDTHKGLPYNEQFF.

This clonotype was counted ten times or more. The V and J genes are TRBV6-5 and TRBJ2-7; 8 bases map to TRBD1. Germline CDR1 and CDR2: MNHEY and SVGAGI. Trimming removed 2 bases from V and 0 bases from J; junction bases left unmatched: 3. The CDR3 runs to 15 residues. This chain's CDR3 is CASSYHRGSSYEQYF. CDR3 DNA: TGTGCCAGCAGTTACCACAGGGGGAGCTCCTACGAGCAGTACTTC.

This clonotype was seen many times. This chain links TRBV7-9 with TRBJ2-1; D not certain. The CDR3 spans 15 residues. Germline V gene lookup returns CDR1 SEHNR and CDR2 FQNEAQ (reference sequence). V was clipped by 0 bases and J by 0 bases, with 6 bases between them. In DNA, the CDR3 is TGTGCCAGCAGCTTAGCCTTGAGCTCCTACAATGAGCAGTTCTTC. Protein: CASSLALSSYNEQFF.

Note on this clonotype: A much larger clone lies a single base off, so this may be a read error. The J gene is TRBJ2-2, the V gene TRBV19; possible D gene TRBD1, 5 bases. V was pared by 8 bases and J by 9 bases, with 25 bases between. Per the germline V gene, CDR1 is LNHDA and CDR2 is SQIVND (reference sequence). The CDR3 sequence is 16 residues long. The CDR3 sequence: CASCNKLEGRQRELFF. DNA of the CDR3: TGTGCCAGTTGCAATAAGCTGGAAGGGCGACAGCGGGAGCTGTTTTTT.

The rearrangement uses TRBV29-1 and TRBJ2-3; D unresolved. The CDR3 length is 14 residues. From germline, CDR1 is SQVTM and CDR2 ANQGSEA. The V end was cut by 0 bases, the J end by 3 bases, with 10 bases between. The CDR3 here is CSVEEALGTDTQYF. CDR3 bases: TGCAGCGTTGAAGAGGCATTGGGTACAGATACGCAGTATTTT.

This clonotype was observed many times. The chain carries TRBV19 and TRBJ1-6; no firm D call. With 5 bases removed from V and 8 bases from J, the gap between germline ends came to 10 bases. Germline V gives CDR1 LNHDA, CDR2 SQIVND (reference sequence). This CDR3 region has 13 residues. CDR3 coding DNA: TGTGCCAGTAGTCTAGCGCAGGATTCACCCCTCCACTTT. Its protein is CASSLAQDSPLHF.

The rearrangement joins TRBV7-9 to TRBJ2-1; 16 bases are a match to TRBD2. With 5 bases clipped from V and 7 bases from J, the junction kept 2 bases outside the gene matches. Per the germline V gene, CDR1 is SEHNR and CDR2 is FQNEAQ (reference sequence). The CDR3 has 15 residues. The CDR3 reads CASSGTSGRANEQFF. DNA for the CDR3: TGTGCCAGCAGCGGGACTAGCGGGAGGGCGAATGAGCAGTTCTTC. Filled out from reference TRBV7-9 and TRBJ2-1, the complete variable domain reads DTGVSQNPRHKITKRGQNVTFRCDPISEHNRLYWYRQTLGQGPEFLTYFQNEAQLEKSRLLSDRFSAERPKGSFSTLEIQRTEQGDSAMYLCASSGTSGRANEQFFGPGTRLTVL.

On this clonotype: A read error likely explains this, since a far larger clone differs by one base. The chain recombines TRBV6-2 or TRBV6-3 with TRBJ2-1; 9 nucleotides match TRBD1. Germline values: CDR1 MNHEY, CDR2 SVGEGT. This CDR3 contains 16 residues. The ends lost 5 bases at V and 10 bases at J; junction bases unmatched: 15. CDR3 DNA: TGTGCCAGCAGTACAGTTTTAGGGACAGGGTCGGCGGAGCAGTTCTTC. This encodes CASSTVLGTGSAEQFF.

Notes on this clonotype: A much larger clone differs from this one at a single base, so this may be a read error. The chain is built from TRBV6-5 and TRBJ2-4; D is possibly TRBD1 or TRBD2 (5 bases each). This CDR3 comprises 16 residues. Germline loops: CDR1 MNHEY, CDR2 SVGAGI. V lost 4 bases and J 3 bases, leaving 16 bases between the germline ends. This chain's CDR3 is CASSSRGWRVKNIQYF. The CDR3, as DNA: TGTGCCAGCAGTTCGAGGGGTTGGCGAGTCAAAAACATTCAGTACTTC.

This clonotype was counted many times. The CDR3 sequence: CASSSYFTRGSTSGANVLTF. CDR3 nucleotide sequence: TGTGCCAGCAGCTCTTACTTTACGAGGGGATCCACCTCTGGGGCCAACGTCCTGACTTTC. The chain couples TRBV7-9 to TRBJ2-6; D tentatively fits TRBD1 or TRBD2 (5 bases each). The ends were cut back, 4 bases at V and 0 bases at J, with 22 bases in the middle. There are 20 residues in the CDR3. Germline values: CDR1 SEHNR, CDR2 FQNEAQ (reference sequence).

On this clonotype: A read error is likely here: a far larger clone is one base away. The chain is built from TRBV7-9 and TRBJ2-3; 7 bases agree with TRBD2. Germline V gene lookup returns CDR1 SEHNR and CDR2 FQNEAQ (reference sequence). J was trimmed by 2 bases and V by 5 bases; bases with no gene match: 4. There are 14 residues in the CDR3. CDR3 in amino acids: CASSTGTITDTQYF. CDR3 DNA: TGTGCCAGCAGCACCGGGACTATCACAGATACGCAGTATTTT.

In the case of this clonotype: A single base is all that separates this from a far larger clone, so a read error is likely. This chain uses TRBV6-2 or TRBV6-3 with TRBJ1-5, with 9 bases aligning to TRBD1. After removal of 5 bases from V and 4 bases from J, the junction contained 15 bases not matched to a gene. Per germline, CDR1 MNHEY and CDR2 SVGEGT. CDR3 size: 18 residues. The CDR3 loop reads CASSEGGWGQGLNQPQHF. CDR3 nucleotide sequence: TGTGCCAGCAGTGAAGGGGGTTGGGGACAGGGCCTTAATCAGCCCCAGCATTTT.

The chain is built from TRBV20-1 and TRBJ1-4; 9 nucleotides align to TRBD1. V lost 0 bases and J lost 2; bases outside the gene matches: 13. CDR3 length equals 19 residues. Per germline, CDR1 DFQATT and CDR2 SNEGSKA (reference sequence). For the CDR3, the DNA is TGCAGTGCTAGAGAACTACCGGGACAGGGCGGGTGGACTAATGAAAAACTGTTTTTT. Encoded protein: CSARELPGQGGWTNEKLFF.

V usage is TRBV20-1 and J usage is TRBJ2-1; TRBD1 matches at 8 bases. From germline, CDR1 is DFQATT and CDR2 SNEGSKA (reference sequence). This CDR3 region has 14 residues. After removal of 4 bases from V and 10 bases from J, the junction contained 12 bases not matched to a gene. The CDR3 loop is CSATPGQGNGEQFF. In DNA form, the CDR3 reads TGCAGTGCTACCCCAGGACAGGGAAATGGCGAGCAGTTCTTC.

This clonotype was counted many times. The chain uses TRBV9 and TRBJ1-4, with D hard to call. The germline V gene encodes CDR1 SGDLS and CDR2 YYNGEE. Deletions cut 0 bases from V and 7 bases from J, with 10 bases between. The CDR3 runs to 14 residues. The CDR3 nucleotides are TGTGCCAGCAGCGTAGCATCTGGAGGTGAAAAACTGTTTTTT. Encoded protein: CASSVASGGEKLFF.

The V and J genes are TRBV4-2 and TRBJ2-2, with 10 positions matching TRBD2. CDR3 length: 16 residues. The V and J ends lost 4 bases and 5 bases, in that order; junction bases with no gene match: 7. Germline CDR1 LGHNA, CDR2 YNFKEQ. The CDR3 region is CASSPIAGGGTGELFF. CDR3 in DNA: TGTGCCAGCAGCCCTATAGCGGGAGGAGGGACCGGGGAGCTGTTTTTT.

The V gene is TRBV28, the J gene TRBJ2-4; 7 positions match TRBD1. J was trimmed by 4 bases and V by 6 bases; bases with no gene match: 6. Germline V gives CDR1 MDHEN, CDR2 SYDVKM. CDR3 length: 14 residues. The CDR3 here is CASRLAGGKNIQYF. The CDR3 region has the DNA TGTGCCAGCAGGTTGGCAGGGGGTAAAAACATTCAGTACTTC.

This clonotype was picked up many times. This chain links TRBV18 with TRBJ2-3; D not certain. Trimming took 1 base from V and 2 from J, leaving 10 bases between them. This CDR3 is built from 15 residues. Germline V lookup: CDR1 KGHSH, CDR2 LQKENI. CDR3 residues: CASSPQGFITDTQYF. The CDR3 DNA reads TGTGCCAGCTCACCACAGGGTTTTATCACAGATACGCAGTATTTT.

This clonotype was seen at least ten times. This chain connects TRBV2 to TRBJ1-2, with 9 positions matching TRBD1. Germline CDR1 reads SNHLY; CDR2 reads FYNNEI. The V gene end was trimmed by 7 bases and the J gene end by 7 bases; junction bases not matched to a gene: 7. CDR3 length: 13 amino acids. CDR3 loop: CASNPGTGPGYTF. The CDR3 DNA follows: TGTGCCAGCAACCCCGGGACAGGGCCTGGCTACACCTTC.

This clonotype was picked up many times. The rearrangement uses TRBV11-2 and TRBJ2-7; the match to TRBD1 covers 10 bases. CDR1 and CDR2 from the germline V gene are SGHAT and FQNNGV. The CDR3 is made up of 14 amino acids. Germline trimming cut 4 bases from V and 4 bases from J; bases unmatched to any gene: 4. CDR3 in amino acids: CASSSGQGWYEQYF. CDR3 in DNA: TGTGCCAGCAGCTCGGGACAGGGGTGGTACGAGCAGTACTTC.